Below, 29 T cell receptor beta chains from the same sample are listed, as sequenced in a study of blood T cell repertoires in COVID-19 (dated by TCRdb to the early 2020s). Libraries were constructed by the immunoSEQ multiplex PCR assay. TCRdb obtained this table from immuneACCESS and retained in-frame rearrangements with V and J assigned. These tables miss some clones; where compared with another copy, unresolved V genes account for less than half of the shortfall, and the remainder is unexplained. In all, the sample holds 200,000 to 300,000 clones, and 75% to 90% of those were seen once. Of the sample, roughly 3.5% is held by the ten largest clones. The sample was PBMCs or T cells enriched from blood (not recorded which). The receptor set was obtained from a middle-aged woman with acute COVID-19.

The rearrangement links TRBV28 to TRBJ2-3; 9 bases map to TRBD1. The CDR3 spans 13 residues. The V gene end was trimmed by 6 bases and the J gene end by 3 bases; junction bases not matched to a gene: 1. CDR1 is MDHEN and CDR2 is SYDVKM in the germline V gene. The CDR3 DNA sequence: TGTGCCAGCAGGACAGGGGGGACAGATACGCAGTATTTT. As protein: CASRTGGTDTQYF.

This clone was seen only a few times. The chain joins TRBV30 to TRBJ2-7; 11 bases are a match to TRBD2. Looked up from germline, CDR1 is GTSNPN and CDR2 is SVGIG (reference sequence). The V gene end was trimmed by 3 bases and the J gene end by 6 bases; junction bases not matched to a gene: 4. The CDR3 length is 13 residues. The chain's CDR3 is CAWSLAGGREQYF. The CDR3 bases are TGTGCCTGGAGCCTAGCGGGAGGACGCGAGCAGTACTTC.

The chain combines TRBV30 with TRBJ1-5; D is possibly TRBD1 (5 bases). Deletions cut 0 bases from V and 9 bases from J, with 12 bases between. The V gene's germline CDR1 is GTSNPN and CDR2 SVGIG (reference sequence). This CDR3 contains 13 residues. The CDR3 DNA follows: TGTGCCTGGAGTGTGGGGCCCGAAGGGCCCCAGCATTTT. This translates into CAWSVGPEGPQHF.

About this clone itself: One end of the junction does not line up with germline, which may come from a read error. CDR3 sequence reads: CASRQGGGNVLTF. CDR3 nucleotides: TGTGCCAGCCGACAGGGTGGGGGCAACGTCCTGACTTTC. This chain links TRBV7-3 with TRBJ2-6; TRBD1 matches 7 bases. Germline CDR1 SGHTA, CDR2 FQGTGA. This CDR3 spans 13 amino acids.

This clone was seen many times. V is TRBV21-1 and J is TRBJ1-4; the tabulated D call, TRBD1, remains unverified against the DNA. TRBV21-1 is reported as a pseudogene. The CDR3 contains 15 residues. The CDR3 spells CASRPRDRADEKLFF. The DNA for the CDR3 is TGTGCCAGCAGGCCCAGGGACAGGGCGGATGAAAAACTGTTTTTT.

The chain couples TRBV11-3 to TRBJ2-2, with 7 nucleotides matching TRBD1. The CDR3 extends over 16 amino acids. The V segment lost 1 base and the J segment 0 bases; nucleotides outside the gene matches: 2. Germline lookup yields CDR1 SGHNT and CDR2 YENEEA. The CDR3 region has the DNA TGTGCCAGCAGCTTAGTCGGGACAGCGAACACCGGGGAGCTGTTTTTT. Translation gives CASSLVGTANTGELFF.

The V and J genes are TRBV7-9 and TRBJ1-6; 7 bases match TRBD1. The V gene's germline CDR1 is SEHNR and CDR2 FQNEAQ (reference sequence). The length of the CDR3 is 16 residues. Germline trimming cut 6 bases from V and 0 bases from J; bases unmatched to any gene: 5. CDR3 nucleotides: TGTGCCAGCAGTTTGGGACAGAGCTCCTATAATTCACCCCTCCACTTT. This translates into CASSLGQSSYNSPLHF.

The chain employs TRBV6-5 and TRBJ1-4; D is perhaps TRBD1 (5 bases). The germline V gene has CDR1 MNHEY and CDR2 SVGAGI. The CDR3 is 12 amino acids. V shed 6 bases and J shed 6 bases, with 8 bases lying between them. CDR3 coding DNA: TGTGCCAGCAGACGACAGCATGAAAAACTGTTTTTT. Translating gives CASRRQHEKLFF.

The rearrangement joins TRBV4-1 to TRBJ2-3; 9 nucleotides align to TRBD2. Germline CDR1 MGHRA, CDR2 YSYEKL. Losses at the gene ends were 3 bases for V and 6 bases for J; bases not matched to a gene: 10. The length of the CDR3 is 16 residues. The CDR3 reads CASSQRTSEGGDTQYF. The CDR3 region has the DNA TGCGCCAGCAGCCAGCGGACTAGCGAGGGGGGGGATACGCAGTATTTT.

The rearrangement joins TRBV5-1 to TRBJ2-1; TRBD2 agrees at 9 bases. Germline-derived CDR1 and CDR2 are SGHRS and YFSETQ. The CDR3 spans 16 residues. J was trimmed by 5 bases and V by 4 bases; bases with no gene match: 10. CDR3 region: CASSPRTSEDDNEQFF. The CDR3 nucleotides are TGCGCCAGCAGCCCACGGACTAGCGAGGACGACAATGAGCAGTTCTTC.

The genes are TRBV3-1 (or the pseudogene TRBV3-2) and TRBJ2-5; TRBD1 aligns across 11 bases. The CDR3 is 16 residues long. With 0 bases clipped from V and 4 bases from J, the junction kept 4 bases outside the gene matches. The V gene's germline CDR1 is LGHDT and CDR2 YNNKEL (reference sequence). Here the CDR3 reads CASSQEGQGGRETQYF. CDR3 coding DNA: TGTGCCAGCAGCCAAGAGGGACAGGGGGGAAGAGAGACCCAGTACTTC.

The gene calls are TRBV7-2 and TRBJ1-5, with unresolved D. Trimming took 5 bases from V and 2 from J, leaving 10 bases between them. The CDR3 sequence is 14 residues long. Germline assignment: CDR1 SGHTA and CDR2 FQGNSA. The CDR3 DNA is TGTGCCAGCAGCCGGGAGGGAGGCAATCAGCCCCAGCATTTT. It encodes CASSREGGNQPQHF.

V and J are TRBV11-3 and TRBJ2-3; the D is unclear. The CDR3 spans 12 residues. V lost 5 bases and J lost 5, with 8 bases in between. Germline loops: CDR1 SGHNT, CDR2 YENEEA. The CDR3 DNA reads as TGTGCCAGCAGCGCAGGCCGAGATACGCAGTATTTT. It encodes CASSAGRDTQYF.

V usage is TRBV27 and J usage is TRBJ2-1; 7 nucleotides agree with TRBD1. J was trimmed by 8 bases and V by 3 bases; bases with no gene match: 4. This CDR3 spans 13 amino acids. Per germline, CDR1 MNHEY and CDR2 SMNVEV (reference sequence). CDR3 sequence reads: CASSFKGAYEQFF. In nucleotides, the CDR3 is TGTGCCAGCAGTTTTAAGGGGGCGTATGAGCAGTTCTTC.

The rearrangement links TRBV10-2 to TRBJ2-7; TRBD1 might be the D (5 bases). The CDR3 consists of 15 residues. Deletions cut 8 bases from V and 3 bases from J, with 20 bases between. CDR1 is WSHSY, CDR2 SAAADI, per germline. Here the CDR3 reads CASSRTGLKVYEQYF. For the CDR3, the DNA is TGCGCCAGCTCCAGAACAGGTTTGAAGGTCTACGAGCAGTACTTC.

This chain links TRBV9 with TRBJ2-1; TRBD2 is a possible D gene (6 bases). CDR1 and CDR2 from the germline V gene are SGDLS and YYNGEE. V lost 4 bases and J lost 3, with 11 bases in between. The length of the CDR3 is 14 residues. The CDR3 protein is CASSRDSNYNEQFF. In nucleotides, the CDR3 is TGTGCCAGCAGCCGGGACTCGAACTACAATGAGCAGTTCTTC.

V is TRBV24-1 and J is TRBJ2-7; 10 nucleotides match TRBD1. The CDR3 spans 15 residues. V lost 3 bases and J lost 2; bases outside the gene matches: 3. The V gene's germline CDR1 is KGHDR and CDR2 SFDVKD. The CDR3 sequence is CATSDPGTGAYEQYF. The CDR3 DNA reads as TGTGCCACCAGTGATCCCGGGACAGGGGCCTACGAGCAGTACTTC.

The CDR3 here is CASSSRGDTQYF. The DNA of the CDR3 is TGCGCCAGCAGCTCCAGGGGTGATACGCAGTATTTT. The chain recombines TRBV5-1 with TRBJ2-3; TRBD1 might be the D (6 bases). The CDR3 loop spans 12 amino acids. Per germline, CDR1 SGHRS and CDR2 YFSETQ. V dropped 3 bases and J dropped 6 bases, with 8 bases sitting between them.

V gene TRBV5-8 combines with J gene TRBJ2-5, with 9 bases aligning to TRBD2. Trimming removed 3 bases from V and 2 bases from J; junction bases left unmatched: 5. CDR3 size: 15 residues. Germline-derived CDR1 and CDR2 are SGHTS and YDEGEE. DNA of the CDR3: TGTGCCAGCAGCTCCCGGACTAGCGTGCAAGAGACCCAGTACTTC. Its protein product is CASSSRTSVQETQYF.

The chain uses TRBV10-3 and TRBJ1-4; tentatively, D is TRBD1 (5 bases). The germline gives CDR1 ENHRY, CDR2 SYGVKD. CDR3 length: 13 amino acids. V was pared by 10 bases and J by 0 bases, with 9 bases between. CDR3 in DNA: TGTGCCACGGCGGGGGCAACTAATGAAAAACTGTTTTTT. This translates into CATAGATNEKLFF.

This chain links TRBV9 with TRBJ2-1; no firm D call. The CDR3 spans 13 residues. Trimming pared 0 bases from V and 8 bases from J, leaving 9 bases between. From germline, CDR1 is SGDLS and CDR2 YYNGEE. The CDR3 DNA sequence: TGTGCCAGCAGCGTAGAAATAGTCGATGAGCAGTTCTTC. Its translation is CASSVEIVDEQFF.

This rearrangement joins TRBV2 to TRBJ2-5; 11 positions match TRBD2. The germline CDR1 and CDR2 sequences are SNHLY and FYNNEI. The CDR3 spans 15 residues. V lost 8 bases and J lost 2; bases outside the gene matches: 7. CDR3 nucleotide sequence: TGTGCCAGCCGACGACTAGCGGGGCTACAAGAGACCCAGTACTTC. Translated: CASRRLAGLQETQYF.

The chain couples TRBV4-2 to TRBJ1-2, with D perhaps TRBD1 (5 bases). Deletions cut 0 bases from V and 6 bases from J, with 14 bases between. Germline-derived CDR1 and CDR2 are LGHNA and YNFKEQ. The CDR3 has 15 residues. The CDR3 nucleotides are TGTGCCAGCAGCCAAGATACTCGCGGGACCGATGGCTACACCTTC. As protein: CASSQDTRGTDGYTF.

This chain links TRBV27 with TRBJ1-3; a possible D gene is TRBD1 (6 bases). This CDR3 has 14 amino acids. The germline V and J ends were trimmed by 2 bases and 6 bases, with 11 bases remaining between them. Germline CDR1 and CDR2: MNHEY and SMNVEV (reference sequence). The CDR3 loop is CASSLKAGVNTIYF. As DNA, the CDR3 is TGTGCCAGCAGTTTAAAGGCAGGGGTAAACACCATATATTTT.

Here the CDR3 DNA reads TGTGCCAGCGGCAGATCCTACAATGAGCAGTTCTTC. Protein: CASGRSYNEQFF. The chain carries TRBV6-6 and TRBJ2-1; no clear D. CDR1 and CDR2 (germline): MNHNY, SVGAGI (reference sequence). Trimming removed 8 bases from V and 1 base from J, with 6 bases in between. The CDR3 length is 12 residues.

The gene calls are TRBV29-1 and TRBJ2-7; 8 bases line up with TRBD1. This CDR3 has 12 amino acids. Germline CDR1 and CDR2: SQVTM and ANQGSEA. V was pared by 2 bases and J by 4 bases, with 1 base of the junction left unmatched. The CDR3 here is CSVETGGYEQYF. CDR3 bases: TGCAGCGTTGAAACAGGGGGGTACGAGCAGTACTTC.

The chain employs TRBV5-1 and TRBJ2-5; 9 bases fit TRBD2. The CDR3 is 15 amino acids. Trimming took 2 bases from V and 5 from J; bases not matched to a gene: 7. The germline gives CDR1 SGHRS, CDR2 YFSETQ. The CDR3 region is CASSLTSGFLETQYF. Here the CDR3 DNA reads TGCGCCAGCAGCTTAACTAGCGGGTTTTTGGAGACCCAGTACTTC. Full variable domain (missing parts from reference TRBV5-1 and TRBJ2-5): KAGVTQTPRYLIKTRGQQVTLSCSPISGHRSVSWYQQTPGQGLQFLFEYFSETQRNKGNFPGRFSGRQFSNSRSEMNVSTLELGDSALYLCASSLTSGFLETQYFGPGTRLLVL.

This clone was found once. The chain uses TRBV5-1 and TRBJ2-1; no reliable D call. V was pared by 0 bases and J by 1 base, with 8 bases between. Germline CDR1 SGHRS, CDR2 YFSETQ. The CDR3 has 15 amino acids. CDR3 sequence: CASSLARQSYNEQFF. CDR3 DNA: TGCGCCAGCAGCTTGGCCCGCCAGTCCTACAATGAGCAGTTCTTC. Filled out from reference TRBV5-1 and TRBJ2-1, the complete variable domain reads KAGVTQTPRYLIKTRGQQVTLSCSPISGHRSVSWYQQTPGQGLQFLFEYFSETQRNKGNFPGRFSGRQFSNSRSEMNVSTLELGDSALYLCASSLARQSYNEQFFGPGTRLTVL.

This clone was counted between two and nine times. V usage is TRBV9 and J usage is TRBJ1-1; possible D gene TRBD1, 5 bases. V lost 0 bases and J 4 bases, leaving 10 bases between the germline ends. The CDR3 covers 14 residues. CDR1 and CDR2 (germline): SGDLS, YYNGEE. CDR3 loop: CASSVGLGLTEAFF. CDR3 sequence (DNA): TGTGCCAGCAGCGTAGGTTTGGGGCTCACTGAAGCTTTCTTT.